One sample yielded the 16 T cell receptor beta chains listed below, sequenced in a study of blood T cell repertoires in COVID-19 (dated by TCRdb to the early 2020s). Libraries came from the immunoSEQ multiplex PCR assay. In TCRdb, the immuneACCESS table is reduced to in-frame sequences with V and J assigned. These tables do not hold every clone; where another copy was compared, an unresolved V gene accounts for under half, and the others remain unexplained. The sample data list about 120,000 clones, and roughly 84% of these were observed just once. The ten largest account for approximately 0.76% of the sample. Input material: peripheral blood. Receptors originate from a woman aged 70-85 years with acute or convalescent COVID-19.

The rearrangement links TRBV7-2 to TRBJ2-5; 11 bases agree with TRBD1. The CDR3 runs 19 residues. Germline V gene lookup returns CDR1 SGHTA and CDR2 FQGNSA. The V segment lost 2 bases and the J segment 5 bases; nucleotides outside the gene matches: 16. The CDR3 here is CASSLRGTPGQGEKETQYF. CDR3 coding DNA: TGTGCCAGCAGCTTACGGGGGACTCCGGGACAGGGGGAGAAGGAGACCCAGTACTTC. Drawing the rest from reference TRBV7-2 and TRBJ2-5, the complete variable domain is GAGVSQSPSNKVTEKGKDVELRCDPISGHTALYWYRQSLGQGLEFLIYFQGNSAPDKSGLPSDRFSAERTGGSVSTLTIQRTQQEDSAVYLCASSLRGTPGQGEKETQYFGPGTRLLVL.

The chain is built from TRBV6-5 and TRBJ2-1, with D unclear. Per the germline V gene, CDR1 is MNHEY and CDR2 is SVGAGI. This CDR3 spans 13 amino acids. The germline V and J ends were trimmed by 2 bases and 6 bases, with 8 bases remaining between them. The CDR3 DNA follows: TGTGCCAGCAGTTACCAGGTGTCCAATGAGCAGTTCTTC. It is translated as CASSYQVSNEQFF.

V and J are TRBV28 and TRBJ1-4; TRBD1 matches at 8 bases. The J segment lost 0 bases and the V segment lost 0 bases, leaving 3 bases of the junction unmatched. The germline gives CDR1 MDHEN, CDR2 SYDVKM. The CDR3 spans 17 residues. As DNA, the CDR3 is TGTGCCAGCAGTTTATGGACAGGGGATGCAACTAATGAAAAACTGTTTTTT. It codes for CASSLWTGDATNEKLFF. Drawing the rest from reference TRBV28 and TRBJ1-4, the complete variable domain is DVKVTQSSRYLVKRTGEKVFLECVQDMDHENMFWYRQDPGLGLRLIYFSYDVKMKEKGDIPEGYSVSREKKERFSLILESASTNQTSMYLCASSLWTGDATNEKLFFGSGTQLSVL.

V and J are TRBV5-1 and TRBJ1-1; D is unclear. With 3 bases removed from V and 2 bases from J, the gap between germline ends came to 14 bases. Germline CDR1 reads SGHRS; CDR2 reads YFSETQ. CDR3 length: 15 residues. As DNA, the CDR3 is TGCGCCAGCAGCTCAGAGCAGGTGGCAAACACTGAAGCTTTCTTT. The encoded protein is CASSSEQVANTEAFF.

Here the CDR3 DNA reads TGTGCCAGCAGGGAGGGAGATCCCGCTGATGGCTACACCTTC. This codes for CASREGDPADGYTF. The chain combines TRBV9 with TRBJ1-2; D gene ambiguous. The germline V gene has CDR1 SGDLS and CDR2 YYNGEE. This CDR3 spans 14 amino acids. V dropped 5 bases and J dropped 6 bases, with 17 bases sitting between them.

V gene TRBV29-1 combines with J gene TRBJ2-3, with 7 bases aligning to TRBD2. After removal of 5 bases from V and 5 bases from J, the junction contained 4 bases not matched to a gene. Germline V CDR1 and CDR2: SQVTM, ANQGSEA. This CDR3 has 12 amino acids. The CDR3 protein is CSVRTSRDTQYF. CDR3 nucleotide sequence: TGCAGCGTTCGGACTAGTCGAGATACGCAGTATTTT.

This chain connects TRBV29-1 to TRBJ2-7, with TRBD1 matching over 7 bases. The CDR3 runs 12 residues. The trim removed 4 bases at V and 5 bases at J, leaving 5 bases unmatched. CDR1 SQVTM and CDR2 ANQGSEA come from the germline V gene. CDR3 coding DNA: TGCAGCGTTGGATACCAGGGGGACGAGCAGTACTTC. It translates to CSVGYQGDEQYF.

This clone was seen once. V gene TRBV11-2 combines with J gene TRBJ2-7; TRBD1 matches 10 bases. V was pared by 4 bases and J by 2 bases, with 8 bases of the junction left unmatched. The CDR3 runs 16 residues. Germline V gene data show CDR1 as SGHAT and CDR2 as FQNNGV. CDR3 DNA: TGTGCCAGCAGCTCTCAAGGGGGGACAGGGGCCTACGAGCAGTACTTC. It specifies CASSSQGGTGAYEQYF.

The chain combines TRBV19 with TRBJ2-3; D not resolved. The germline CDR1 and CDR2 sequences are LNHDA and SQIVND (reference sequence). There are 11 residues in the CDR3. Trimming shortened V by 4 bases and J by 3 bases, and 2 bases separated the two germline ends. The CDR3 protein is CASSTTDTQYF. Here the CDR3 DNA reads TGTGCCAGTAGTACGACAGATACGCAGTATTTT. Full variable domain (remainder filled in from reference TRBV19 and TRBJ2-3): DGGITQSPKYLFRKEGQNVTLSCEQNLNHDAMYWYRQDPGQGLRLIYYSQIVNDFQKGDIAEGYSVSREKKESFPLTVTSAQKNPTAFYLCASSTTDTQYFGPGTRLTVL.

The CDR3 spells CASSYGTVGADEQYF. The DNA of the CDR3 is TGTGCCAGCAGCTACGGGACAGTAGGGGCCGACGAGCAGTACTTC. This rearrangement joins TRBV7-2 to TRBJ2-7, with TRBD1 matching 7 bases. CDR1 and CDR2 (germline): SGHTA, FQGNSA. Trimming removed 4 bases from V and 5 bases from J; junction bases left unmatched: 11. The CDR3 has 15 amino acids.

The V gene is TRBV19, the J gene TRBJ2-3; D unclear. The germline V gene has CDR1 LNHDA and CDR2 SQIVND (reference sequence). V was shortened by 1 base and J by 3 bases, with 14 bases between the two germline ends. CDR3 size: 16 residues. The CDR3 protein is CASSIGQAQSTDTQYF. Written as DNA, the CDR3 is TGTGCCAGTAGTATAGGGCAGGCGCAGTCTACAGATACGCAGTATTTT. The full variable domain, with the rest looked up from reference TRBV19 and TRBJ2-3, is DGGITQSPKYLFRKEGQNVTLSCEQNLNHDAMYWYRQDPGQGLRLIYYSQIVNDFQKGDIAEGYSVSREKKESFPLTVTSAQKNPTAFYLCASSIGQAQSTDTQYFGPGTRLTVL.

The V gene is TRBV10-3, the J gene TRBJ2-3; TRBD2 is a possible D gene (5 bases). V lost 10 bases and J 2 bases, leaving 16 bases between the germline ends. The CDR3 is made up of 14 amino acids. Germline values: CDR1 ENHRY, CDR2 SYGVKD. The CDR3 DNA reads TGTGCCACGAGAGGCGGGCCCTCCACAGATACGCAGTATTTT. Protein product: CATRGGPSTDTQYF.

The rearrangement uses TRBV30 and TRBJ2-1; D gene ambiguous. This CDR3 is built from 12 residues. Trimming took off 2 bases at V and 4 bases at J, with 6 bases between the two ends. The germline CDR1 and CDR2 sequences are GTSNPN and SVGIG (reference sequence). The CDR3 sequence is CAWSTNYNEQFF. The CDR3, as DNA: TGTGCCTGGAGTACTAATTACAATGAGCAGTTCTTC.

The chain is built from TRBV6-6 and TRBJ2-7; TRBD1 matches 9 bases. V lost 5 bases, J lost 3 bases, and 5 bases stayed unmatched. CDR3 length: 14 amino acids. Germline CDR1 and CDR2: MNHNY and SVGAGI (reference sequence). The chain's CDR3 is CASSPTGGRYEQYF. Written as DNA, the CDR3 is TGTGCCAGCAGTCCTACAGGGGGCCGCTACGAGCAGTACTTC.

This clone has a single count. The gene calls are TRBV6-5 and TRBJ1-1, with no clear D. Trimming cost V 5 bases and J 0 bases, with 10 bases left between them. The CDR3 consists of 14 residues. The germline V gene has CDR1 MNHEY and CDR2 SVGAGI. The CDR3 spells CASSLAPMNTEAFF. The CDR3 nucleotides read TGTGCCAGCAGTCTTGCCCCTATGAACACTGAAGCTTTCTTT.

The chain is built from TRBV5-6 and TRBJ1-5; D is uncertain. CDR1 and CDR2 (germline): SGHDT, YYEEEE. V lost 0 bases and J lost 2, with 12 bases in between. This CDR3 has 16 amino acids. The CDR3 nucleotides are TGTGCCAGCAGCTTGGCCGGAGGGTTTGGCAATCAGCCCCAGCATTTT. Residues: CASSLAGGFGNQPQHF.